Listed below are T cell receptor beta chains from one sample, sequenced in a study of blood T cell repertoires in COVID-19. Method: immunoSEQ multiplex PCR; TCRdb's copy keeps in-frame clones and lacks some. The profile shows about 200,000 clones, around 85% of them singletons. The sample taken for sequencing was peripheral blood. These receptors were collected from a man aged 55-75 years with acute or convalescent COVID-19. The CDR3 runs from the conserved cysteine through the conserved F or W. The D gene is left open where the match is weak. Rows give clone size only sometimes, using once, few, many, or a class for an expanded clone.

j_gene | v_gene | abundance | d_gene | CDR3nt | CDR3aa
TRBJ2-7 | TRBV3-1/TRBV3-2 | few | TRBD2 | TGTGCCAGCAGCCTGAGACTGGGGAGGGGAGGGACCTACGAGCAGTACTTC | CASSLRLGRGGTYEQYF
TRBJ2-1 | TRBV4-1 | - | TRBD2 | TGCGCCAGCAGCCGAGCCACCGGGACTAGCGGGAGATTGAATGAGCAGTTCTTC | CASSRATGTSGRLNEQFF
TRBJ1-2 | TRBV6-5 | - | - | TGTGCCAGCACCCGGGATAGGCTGGGGGGCTACACCTTC | CASTRDRLGGYTF
TRBJ1-3 | TRBV5-8 | - | - | TGTGCCAGCAGCGCGGGGGATTCCTCTGGAAACACCATATATTTT | CASSAGDSSGNTIYF
TRBJ2-1 | TRBV6-5 | - | TRBD2 | TGTGCCAGCAGCCGGGGACTACAGACGTACAATGAGCAGTTCTTC | CASSRGLQTYNEQFF
TRBJ2-1 | TRBV28 | - | TRBD2 | TGTGCCAGCATAGGTTACAGCGGGAGTGGAGTGTCCTACAATGAGCAGTTCTTC | CASIGYSGSGVSYNEQFF
TRBJ2-2 | TRBV27 | - | TRBD2 | TGTGCCAGCTCGACTAGCGGGATGATTTCCGGGGAGCTGTTTTTT | CASSTSGMISGELFF
TRBJ1-4 | TRBV6-5 | - | - | TGTGCCAGCGGGCGGCAGGGGCTGTTTTTT | CASGRQGLFF
TRBJ2-7 | TRBV28 | - | TRBD2 | TGTGCCAGCAGGTCTAGCGGGAGGGGACGCGAGCAGTACTTC | CASRSSGRGREQYF
TRBJ2-7 | TRBV7-2 | few | TRBD2 | TGTGCCAGCAGCTCTACTAGCGGGGCGACCTACGAGCAGTACTTC | CASSSTSGATYEQYF
TRBJ2-2 | TRBV28 | - | - | TGTGCCAGCAGCCTGACAGTTCACACCGGGGAGCTGTTTTTT | CASSLTVHTGELFF
TRBJ1-3 | TRBV7-2 | - | - | TGTGCCAGCAGCTTAGCCCCCCGAGGAGGAAACACCATATATTTT | CASSLAPRGGNTIYF
TRBJ2-7 | TRBV15 | - | TRBD1 | TGTGCCACCAGCAGAGTCTGGGACAGTTCCTACGAGCAGTACTTC | CATSRVWDSSYEQYF
TRBJ2-1 | TRBV7-3 | once | TRBD2 | TGTGCCAGCAGCAAGACTAGCGGAAACAATGAGCAGTTCTTC | CASSKTSGNNEQFF
TRBJ2-3 | TRBV6-7 | few | - | TGTGCCAGCGGGAGTAGCACAGATACGCAGTATTTT | CASGSSTDTQYF
TRBJ2-5 | TRBV4-1 | - | - | TGCGCCAGCAGCCCCCCCGGGGAGACCCAGTACTTC | CASSPPGETQYF
TRBJ1-5 | TRBV4-1 | - | - | TGCGCCAGCAGCCAGGCAGGGGTCAATCAGCCCCAGCATTTT | CASSQAGVNQPQHF
TRBJ1-2 | TRBV28 | once | - | TGTGCCAGCAGTTTTCGGCGGGGAAATGGCTACACCTTC | CASSFRRGNGYTF
TRBJ1-5 | TRBV10-3 | once | - | TGTGCCATCAGTGCGGCGGGCAATCAGCCCCAGCATTTT | CAISAAGNQPQHF
TRBJ2-7 | TRBV18 | - | TRBD2 | TGTGCCAGCTCACCACCCCTAGCGGGAGGCACCTACGAGCAGTACTTC | CASSPPLAGGTYEQYF
TRBJ2-1 | TRBV4-1 | few | TRBD2 | TGCGCCAGCAGCCACCTAACTAGCGGGAGAACCTATGAGCAGTTCTTC | CASSHLTSGRTYEQFF
TRBJ2-2 | TRBV27 | - | - | TGTGCCAGCAGTTACCGAGAATCCGGGGAGCTGTTTTTT | CASSYRESGELFF
TRBJ2-7 | TRBV18 | once | TRBD1 | TGTGCCAGCTCCGGACAGGGGGCGAGCCACGAGCAGTACTTC | CASSGQGASHEQYF
TRBJ2-2 | TRBV7-8 | - | TRBD2 | TGTGCCAGCAGCTCCCTAGCGGGAGGGCCCTCTTCCGGGGAGCTGTTTTTT | CASSSLAGGPSSGELFF
TRBJ1-2 | TRBV27 | - | - | TGTGCCAGCACCAGGGTGGGGTCGAACTATGGCTACACCTTC | CASTRVGSNYGYTF
TRBJ2-6 | TRBV29-1 | - | TRBD1 | TGCAGCGTTGGAGACAGGGGGTCTGGGGCCAACGTCCTGACTTTC | CSVGDRGSGANVLTF
TRBJ1-4 | TRBV11-2 | - | - | TGTGCCAGCAGCATAGGCGTTGCAACTAATGAAAAACTGTTTTTT | CASSIGVATNEKLFF
TRBJ1-6 | TRBV28 | - | - | TGTGCCAGCAGTTTAGGGGAAAAACCGGGATCACCCCTCCACTTT | CASSLGEKPGSPLHF
TRBJ2-7 | TRBV28 | - | TRBD2 | TGTGCCAGCAGTTCTACGGGACTAGCCCTCTACGAGCAGTACTTC | CASSSTGLALYEQYF
TRBJ2-4 | TRBV5-1 | - | - | TGCGCCAGCAGCTTGGAGTTCTCAGCGAACTGGGAAAACATTCAGTACTTC | CASSLEFSANWENIQYF
TRBJ2-7 | TRBV24-1 | - | TRBD1 | TGTGCCACCAGTAAGACAGGGGGCGCAAGGACCGACGAGCAGTACTTC | CATSKTGGARTDEQYF
TRBJ2-5 | TRBV9 | - | TRBD1 | TGTGCCAGCAGCAAGACAGGGGGATTCGGTCAAGAGACCCAGTACTTC | CASSKTGGFGQETQYF
TRBJ2-3 | TRBV25-1 | - | TRBD1 | TGTGCCAGCGAGGACAGGGGGTGGGCAGATACGCAGTATTTT | CASEDRGWADTQYF
TRBJ2-7 | TRBV29-1 | - | TRBD2 | TGCAGCGTCCTGATGGGACTAGCGAGCGTGCGCTACGAGCAGTACTTC | CSVLMGLASVRYEQYF
TRBJ2-2 | TRBV3-1/TRBV3-2 | once | TRBD1 | TGTGCCAGCAGCCCCGGGACAGGGAACACCGGGGAGCTGTTTTTT | CASSPGTGNTGELFF
TRBJ2-7 | TRBV5-1 | - | - | TGCGCCAGCAGCCCAACAACAGGGAGTAGCTCCTACGAGCAGTACTTC | CASSPTTGSSSYEQYF
TRBJ2-1 | TRBV28 | - | TRBD1 | TGTGCCAGCATACCCCGGCAGGGGGTACATGAGCAGTTCTTC | CASIPRQGVHEQFF